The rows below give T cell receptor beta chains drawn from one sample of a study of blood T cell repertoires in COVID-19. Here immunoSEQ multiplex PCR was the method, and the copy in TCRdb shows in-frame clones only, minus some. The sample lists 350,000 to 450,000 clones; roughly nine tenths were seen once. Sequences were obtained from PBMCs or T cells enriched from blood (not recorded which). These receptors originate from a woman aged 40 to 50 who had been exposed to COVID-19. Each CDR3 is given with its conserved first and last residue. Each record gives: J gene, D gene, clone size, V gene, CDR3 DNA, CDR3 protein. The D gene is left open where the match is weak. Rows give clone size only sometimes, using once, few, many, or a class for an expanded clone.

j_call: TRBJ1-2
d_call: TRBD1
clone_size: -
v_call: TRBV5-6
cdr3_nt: TGTGCCAGCAGCCTCCGGGACAGGGAATCCTATGGCTACACCTTC
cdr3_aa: CASSLRDRESYGYTF

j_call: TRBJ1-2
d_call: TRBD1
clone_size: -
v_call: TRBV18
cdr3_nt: TGTGCCAGCTCACAAACGGGACAGGGAGATCTTGGCTACACCTTC
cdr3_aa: CASSQTGQGDLGYTF

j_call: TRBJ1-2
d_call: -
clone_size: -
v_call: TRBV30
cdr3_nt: TGTGCCTGGAGCCCAAACCCAGGGAATGGCTACACCTTC
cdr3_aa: CAWSPNPGNGYTF

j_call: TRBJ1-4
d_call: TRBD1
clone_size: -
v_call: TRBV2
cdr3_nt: TGTGCCAGCAGCCCGGGACAGGGGCTTTATGCGGCATGGCGATTT
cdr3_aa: CASSPGQGLYAAWRF

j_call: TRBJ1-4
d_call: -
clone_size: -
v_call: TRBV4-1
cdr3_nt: TGCGCCAGCAGCTCTCCGGCAGGGGAAGCAGAAAAACTGTTTTTT
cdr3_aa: CASSSPAGEAEKLFF

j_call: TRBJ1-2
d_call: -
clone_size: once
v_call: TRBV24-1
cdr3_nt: TGTGCCACCAGTGCAGGGAGGTACTATGGCTACACCTTC
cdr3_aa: CATSAGRYYGYTF

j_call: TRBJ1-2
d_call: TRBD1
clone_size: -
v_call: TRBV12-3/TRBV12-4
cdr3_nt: TGTGCCAGCAGTTTCGCCCGGACAGGTGGCTACACCTTC
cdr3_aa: CASSFARTGGYTF

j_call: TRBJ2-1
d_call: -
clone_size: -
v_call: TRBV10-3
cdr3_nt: TGTGCCACAATGGCGCGTGCAGGTAGCGGTTACAATGAGCAGTTCTTC
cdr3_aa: CATMARAGSGYNEQFF

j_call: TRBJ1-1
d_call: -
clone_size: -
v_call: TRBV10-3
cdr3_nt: TGTGCCATCAGTGAACCGGGACACCCAAACACTGAAGCTTTCTTT
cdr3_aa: CAISEPGHPNTEAFF

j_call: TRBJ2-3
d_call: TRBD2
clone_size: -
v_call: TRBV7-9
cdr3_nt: TGTGCCAGCAGCGCACCGGGACTAGCGGGGGGGAGCACAGATACGCAGTATTTT
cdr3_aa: CASSAPGLAGGSTDTQYF

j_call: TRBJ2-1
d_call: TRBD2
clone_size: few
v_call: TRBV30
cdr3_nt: TGTGCCTGGAGTGTACTAGCGGGACCTTACAATGAGCAGTTCTTC
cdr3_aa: CAWSVLAGPYNEQFF

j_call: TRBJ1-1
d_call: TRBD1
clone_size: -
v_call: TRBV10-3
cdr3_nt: TGTGCCATCAGAGTACAGGGGCCCGGAGCTGAAGCTTTCTTT
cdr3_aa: CAIRVQGPGAEAFF

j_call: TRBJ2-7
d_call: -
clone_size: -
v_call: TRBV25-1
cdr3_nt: TGTGCCAGCAGCAAACCCTCCGGCTACGAGCAGTACTTC
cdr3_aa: CASSKPSGYEQYF

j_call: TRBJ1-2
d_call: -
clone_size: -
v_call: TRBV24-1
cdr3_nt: TGTGCCACCAGTGACTTAGAGTATGGCTACACCTTC
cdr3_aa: CATSDLEYGYTF

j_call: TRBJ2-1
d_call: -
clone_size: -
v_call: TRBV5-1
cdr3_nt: TGCGCCAGCAGCACCCGAAGAGGCGTAGATGAGCAGTTCTTC
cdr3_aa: CASSTRRGVDEQFF

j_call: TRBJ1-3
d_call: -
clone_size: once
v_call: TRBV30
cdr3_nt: TGTGCCAGCCAAACTGAGGACACCATATATTTT
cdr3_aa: CASQTEDTIYF

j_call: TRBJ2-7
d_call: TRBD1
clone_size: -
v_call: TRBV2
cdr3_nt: TGTGCCAGGGAGGGGGACAGGGGGCGCAACGAGCAGTACTTC
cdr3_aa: CAREGDRGRNEQYF

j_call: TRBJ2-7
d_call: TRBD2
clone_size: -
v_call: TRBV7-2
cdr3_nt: TGTGCCAGCAGCGGAATCGCCGGGGGCGGGAGGGCATTGAACTTC
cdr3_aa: CASSGIAGGGRALNF

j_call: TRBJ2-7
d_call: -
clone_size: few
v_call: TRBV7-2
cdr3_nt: TGTGCCAGCAGCTTACAGGTTCGGCAGGGAGGTGTCGAGCAGTACTTC
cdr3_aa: CASSLQVRQGGVEQYF

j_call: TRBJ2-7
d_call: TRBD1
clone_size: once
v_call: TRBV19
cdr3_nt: TGTGCCAGTAGGATACAGGGGGCTCCCACCGGCGAGCAGTACTTC
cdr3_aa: CASRIQGAPTGEQYF

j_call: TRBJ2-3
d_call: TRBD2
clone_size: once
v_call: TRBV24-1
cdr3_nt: TGTGCCACCAGTGACCCTGAAGCGGGAGGGGGCACAGATACGCAGTATTTT
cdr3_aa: CATSDPEAGGGTDTQYF

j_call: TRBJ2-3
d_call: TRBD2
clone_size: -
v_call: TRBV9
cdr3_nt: TGTGCCAGCAGCGTAGACGGACTAGAGGCGAATACGCAGTATTTT
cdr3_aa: CASSVDGLEANTQYF

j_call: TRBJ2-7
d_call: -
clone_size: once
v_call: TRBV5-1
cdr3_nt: TGCGCCAGCAGCTCCCAGGGGTCCTACGAGCAGTACTTC
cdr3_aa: CASSSQGSYEQYF

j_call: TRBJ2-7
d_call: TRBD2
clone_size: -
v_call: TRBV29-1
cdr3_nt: TGCAGCGTCCAATCCGGCCGGCTAGCGGACTACGAGCAGTACTTC
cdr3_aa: CSVQSGRLADYEQYF

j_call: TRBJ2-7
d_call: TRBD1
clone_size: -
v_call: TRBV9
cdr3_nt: TGTGCCAGCAGCGGAACAGGGGGGTCCTACGAGCAGTACTTC
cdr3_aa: CASSGTGGSYEQYF

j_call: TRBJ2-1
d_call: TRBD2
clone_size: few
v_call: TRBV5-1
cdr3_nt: TGCGCCAGCAGCTTGGCGGGAGGGCCCAAACAGAGCTCCTACAATGAGCAGTTCTTC
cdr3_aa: CASSLAGGPKQSSYNEQFF

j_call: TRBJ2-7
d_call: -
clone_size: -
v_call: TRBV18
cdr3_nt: TGTGCCAGCTCACCCGACAGGCAACACTACGAGCAGTACTTC
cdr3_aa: CASSPDRQHYEQYF

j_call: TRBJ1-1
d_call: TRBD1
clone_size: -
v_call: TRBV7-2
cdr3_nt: TGTGCCAGCAGCCTCGCTACAGGGGGCTTCGGTGAAGCTTTCTTT
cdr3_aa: CASSLATGGFGEAFF

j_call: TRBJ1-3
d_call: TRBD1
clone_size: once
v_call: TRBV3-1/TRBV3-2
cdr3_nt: TGTGCCAGCAGCCCGACAGGGGGCAAAAACACCATATATTTT
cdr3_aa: CASSPTGGKNTIYF

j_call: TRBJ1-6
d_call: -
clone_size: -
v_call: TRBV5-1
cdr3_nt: TGCGCCAGCAGCTTGGATCTAGATTCACCCCTCCACTTT
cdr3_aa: CASSLDLDSPLHF

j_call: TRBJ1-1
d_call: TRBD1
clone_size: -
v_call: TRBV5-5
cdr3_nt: TGTGCCAGCAGACACGGGACAGGGGTCACTGAAGCTTTCTTT
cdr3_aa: CASRHGTGVTEAFF

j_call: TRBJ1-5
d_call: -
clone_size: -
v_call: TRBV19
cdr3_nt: TGTGCCAGTAGTACACCCGGGACTCAGCAGCCCCAGCATTTT
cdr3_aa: CASSTPGTQQPQHF

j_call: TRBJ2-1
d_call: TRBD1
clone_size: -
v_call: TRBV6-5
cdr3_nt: TGTGCCAGCAGGGGCCCGGGACAGGGGGCAAGTGAGCAGTTCTTC
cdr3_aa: CASRGPGQGASEQFF

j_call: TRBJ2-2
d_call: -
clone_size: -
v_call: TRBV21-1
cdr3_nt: TGTGCCAGCACCGGGACAGAGACGTGTAGTAATTTTACCGGGGAGCTGTTTTTT
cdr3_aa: CASTGTETCSNFTGELFF

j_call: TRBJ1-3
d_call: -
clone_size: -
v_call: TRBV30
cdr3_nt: TGTGCCTGGTCGAATCCCCGGGACAAATATTTT
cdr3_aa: CAWSNPRDKYF

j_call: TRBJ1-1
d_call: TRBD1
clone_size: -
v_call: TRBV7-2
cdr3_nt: TGTGCCAGCAGCAAAAAGACAGGGACGGAAGCTTTCTTT
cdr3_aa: CASSKKTGTEAFF

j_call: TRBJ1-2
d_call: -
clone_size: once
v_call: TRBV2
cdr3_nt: TGTGCCTCTCAGGACAACTCCTATGGCTACACCTTC
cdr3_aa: CASQDNSYGYTF

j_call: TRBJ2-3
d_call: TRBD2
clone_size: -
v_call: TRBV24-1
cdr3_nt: TGTGCCACCAGTGATTTTCGGTCGGCGGGAGGGGTGTCAGATACGCAGTATTTT
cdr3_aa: CATSDFRSAGGVSDTQYF

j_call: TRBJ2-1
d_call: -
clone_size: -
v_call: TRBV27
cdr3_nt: TGTGCCAGCACCCTATCCGGGAACCGAAGGTCCAATGAGCAGTTCTTC
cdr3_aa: CASTLSGNRRSNEQFF

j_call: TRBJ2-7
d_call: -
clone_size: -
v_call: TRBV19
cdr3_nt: TGTGCCAGTAGTATCCACCGGGGTAGGCTGACCGACGCCTCCTACGAGCAGTACTTC
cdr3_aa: CASSIHRGRLTDASYEQYF

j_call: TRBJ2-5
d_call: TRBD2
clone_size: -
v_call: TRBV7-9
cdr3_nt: TGTGCCAGCAGCCCTACTAGCGGGAGATCCGCAGAGACCCAGTACTTC
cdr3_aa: CASSPTSGRSAETQYF

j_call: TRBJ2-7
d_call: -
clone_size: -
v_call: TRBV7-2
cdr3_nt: TGTGCCAGCAGCTTAGCCGGGATGGGATACGAGCAGTACTTC
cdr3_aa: CASSLAGMGYEQYF

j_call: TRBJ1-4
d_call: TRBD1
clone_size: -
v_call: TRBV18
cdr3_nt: TGTGCCAGCTCCCGGGGACAGCTCAATGAAAAACTGTTTTTT
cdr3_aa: CASSRGQLNEKLFF

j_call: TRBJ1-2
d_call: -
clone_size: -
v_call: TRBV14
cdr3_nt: TGTGCCAGCAGCCCCTCCGGACAGTATTATGGCTACACCTTC
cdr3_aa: CASSPSGQYYGYTF

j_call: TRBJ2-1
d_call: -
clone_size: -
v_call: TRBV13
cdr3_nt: TGTGCCAGCAGCTTAAAAGTTGCGGGGTGGGACAGCTCCTACAATGAGCAGTTCTTC
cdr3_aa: CASSLKVAGWDSSYNEQFF

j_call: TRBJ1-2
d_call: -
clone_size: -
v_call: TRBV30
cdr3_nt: TGTGCCTGGAGTGTACATGAAACGAATGGCTACACCTTC
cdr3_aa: CAWSVHETNGYTF

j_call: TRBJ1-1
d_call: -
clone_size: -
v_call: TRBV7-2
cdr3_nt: TGTGCCAGCAGCCCGGCAGACATGAACACTGAAGCTTTCTTT
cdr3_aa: CASSPADMNTEAFF

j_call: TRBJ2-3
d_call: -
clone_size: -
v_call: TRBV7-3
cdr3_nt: TGTGCCAGCAGCTTAAGCGCTCGCGGGGATACGCAGTATTTT
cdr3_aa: CASSLSARGDTQYF

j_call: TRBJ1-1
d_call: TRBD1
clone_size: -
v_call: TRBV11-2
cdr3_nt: TGTGCCAGCAGCTTACGGTGGACAGGGTTGAACACTGAAGCTTTCTTT
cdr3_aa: CASSLRWTGLNTEAFF

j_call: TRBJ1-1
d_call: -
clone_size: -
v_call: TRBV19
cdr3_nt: TGTGCCAGTAGGTTCGGCCAGGGGATGGGCACTGAAGCTTTCTTT
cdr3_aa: CASRFGQGMGTEAFF

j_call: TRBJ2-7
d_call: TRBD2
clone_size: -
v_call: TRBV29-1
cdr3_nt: TGCAGCGTTGAGGGACTAGCGGGACGGGATCCCTACGAGCAGTACTTC
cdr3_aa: CSVEGLAGRDPYEQYF

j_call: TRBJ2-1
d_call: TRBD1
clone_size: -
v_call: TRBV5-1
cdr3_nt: TGCGCCAGCAGCTCATCTGGGACAGGGTGGAATGAGCAGTTCTTC
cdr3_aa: CASSSSGTGWNEQFF

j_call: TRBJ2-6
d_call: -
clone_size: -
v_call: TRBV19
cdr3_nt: TGTGCCAGTAGTATAGGCCAGACTGGGGCCAACGTCCTGACTTTC
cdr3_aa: CASSIGQTGANVLTF

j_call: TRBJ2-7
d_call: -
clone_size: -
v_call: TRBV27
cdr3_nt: TGTGCCAGCAGTTTAGAAGGCAGGGGAAGGGGCGAGCAGTACTTC
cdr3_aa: CASSLEGRGRGEQYF